Listed here is a single T cell receptor beta chain. This entry comes from a study of blood T cell repertoires in COVID-19. Germline-derived CDR1 and CDR2 are MGHDK and SYGVNS. The CDR3 is made up of 13 amino acids. V lost 2 bases to trimming and J lost 7 bases, with 8 bases between them. In the original analysis: Reference gene primer amplification gave estimated nucleated cell counts. Sequencing was performed with immunoSEQ multiplex PCR; in TCRdb, only in-frame clones are kept and a portion is missing. From that table come the V and J calls and clone size; the DNA was used to work out D and trimming. Found here are about 150,000 clones, about 79% of them singletons; the top ten hold approximately 7.1%.

This chain joins TRBV25-1 and TRBJ1-4, with D uncertain. Specimen: peripheral blood. This receptor was obtained from a woman aged 50 to 65 in a cohort sampled during active or convalescent COVID-19. Here the CDR3 reads CASSEGRPEKLFF. CDR3 nucleotide sequence: TGTGCCAGCAGTGAAGGGAGACCTGAAAAACTGTTTTTT. The variable domain in full, completed from reference TRBV25-1 and TRBJ1-4, reads EADIYQTPRYLVIGTGKKITLECSQTMGHDKMYWYQQDPGMELHLIHYSYGVNSTEKGDLSSESTVSRIRTEHFPLTLESARPSHTSQYLCASSEGRPEKLFFGSGTQLSVL.